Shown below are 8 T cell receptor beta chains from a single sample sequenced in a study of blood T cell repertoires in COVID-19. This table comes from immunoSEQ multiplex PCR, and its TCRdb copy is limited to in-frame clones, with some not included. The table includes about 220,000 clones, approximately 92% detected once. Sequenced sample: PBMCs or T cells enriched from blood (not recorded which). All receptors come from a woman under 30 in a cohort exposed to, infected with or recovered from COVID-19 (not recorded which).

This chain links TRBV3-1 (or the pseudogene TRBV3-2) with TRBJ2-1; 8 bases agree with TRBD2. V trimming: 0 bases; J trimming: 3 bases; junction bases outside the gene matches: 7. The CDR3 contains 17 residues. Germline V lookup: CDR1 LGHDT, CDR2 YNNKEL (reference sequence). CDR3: CASSQDRGGVYYNEQFF. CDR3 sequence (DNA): TGTGCCAGCAGCCAAGATCGGGGGGGGGTATACTACAATGAGCAGTTCTTC.

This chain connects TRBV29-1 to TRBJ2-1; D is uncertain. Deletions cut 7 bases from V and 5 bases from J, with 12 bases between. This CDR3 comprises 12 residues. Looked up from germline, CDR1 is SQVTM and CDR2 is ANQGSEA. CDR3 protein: CSAPIADNEQFF. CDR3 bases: TGCAGCGCCCCCATCGCGGACAATGAGCAGTTCTTC.

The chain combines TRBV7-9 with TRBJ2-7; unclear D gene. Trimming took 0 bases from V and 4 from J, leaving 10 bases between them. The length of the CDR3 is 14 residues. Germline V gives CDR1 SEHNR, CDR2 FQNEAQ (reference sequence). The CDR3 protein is CASSLAIEHYEQYF. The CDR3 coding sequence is TGTGCCAGCAGCTTAGCGATAGAGCATTACGAGCAGTACTTC.

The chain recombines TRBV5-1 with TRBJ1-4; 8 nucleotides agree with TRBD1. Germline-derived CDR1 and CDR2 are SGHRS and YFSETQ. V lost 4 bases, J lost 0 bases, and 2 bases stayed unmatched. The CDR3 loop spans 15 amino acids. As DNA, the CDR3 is TGCGCCAGCAGCGGGACAGGTGCAACTAATGAAAAACTGTTTTTT. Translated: CASSGTGATNEKLFF.

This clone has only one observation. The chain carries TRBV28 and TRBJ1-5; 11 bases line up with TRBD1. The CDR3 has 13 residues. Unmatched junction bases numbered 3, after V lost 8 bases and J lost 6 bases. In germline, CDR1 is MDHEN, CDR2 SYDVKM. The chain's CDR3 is CASGQGASQPQHF. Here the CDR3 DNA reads TGTGCCAGCGGACAGGGGGCTAGTCAGCCCCAGCATTTT.

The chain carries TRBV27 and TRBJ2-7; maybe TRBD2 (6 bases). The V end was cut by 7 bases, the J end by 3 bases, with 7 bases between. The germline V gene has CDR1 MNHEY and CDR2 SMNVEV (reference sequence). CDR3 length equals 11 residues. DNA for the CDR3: TGTGCCAGCATGGAGGGCTACGAGCAGTACTTC. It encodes CASMEGYEQYF.

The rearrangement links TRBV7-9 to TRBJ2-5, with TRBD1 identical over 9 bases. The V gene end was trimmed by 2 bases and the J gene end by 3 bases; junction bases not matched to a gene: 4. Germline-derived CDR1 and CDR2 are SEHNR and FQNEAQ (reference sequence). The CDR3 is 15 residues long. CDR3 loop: CASSLRRQGEETQYF. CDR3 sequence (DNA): TGTGCCAGCAGCTTACGCCGACAGGGGGAAGAGACCCAGTACTTC.

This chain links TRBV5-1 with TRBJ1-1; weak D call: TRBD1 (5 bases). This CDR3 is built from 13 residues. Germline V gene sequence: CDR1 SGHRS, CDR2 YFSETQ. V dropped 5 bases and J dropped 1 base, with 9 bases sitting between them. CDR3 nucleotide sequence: TGCGCCAGCAGGGTGACAGAGAACACTGAAGCTTTCTTT. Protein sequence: CASRVTENTEAFF. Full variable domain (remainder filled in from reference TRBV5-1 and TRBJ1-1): KAGVTQTPRYLIKTRGQQVTLSCSPISGHRSVSWYQQTPGQGLQFLFEYFSETQRNKGNFPGRFSGRQFSNSRSEMNVSTLELGDSALYLCASRVTENTEAFFGQGTRLTVV.